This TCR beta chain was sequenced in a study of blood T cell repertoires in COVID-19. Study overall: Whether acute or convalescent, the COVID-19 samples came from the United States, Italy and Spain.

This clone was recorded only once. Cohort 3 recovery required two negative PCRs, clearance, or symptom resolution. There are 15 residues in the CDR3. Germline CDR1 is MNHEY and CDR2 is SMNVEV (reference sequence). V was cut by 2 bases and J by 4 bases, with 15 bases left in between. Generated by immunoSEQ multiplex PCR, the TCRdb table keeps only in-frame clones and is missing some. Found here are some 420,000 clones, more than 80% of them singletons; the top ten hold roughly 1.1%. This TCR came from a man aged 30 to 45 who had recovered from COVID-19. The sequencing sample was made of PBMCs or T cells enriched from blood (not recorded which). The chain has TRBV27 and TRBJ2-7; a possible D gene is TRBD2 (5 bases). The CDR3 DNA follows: TGTGCCAGCAGTTTAGTGGCGGGCGGTGCGTACGAGCAGTACTTC. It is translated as CASSLVAGGAYEQYF.